This entry features one T cell receptor beta chain sequence. As yet, its antigen is unknown. Per germline, CDR1 LNHDA and CDR2 SQIVND (reference sequence). The CDR3 is 15 amino acids. The record originates from a study of CD8+CD57+ T cells in acquired aplastic anemia. General study results and limits: Patients and controls shared nearly 30 CD8+ CDR3 sequences, which appeared highly expressed in patients and within their immunodominant clones.

Both TCR beta VDJ combination and CDR3 sequence profiling were carried out. Genomic DNA was the template for this profiling. TCRdb re-analysed the reads in MiXCR, keeping a single row per CDR3 protein. The sample records fewer than 200,000 distinct CDR3 sequences, 55% to 80% being singletons. Material: sorted CD4+, CD8+, or CD8+CD57+ T cells (not recorded which) from PBMCs. This chain uses TRBV19 with TRBJ2-1; 7 positions match TRBD2. The last part of the DNA fits TRBJ2-5 better; the J call may be wrong. This TCR was sampled from a human donor in good health. This chain's CDR3 is CASSIVREREGTQYF. The CDR3 DNA reads TGTGCCAGTAGTATAGTCCGGGAGAGGGAGGGGACCCAGTACTTC.